Sequencing of this T cell receptor beta chain was carried out in a study of shared clonotypes between healthy human individuals (dated by TCRdb to 2020 to 2022). Concerning the study at large: The cohort included a few men and two women between 18 and 49 years of age. For each donor, CD4 naive and CD4 memory were each run on three plates, CD8 naive on two plates, and CD8 memory on one plate. To estimate repertoire size and how much clonotypes are shared between individuals, the study performed deep sequencing of blood TCR repertoires from 4 to 6 healthy adults. Libraries were prepared and TCR repertoires were sequenced by different laboratories using diverse techniques, in order to increase sequencing depth and limit assay-specific biases. Leukapheresis yielded between about 0.8 and 8.9 billion PBMCs per donor.

A remark on this clone: Its antigen remains undetermined. No base qualities exist here, and no much larger clone lies one base off it.

The donors were healthy, HIV-negative adults who had no recently reported acute infections or vaccinations. Every donor was a Caucasian adult living in Nashville, Tennessee, USA. CD4+ T cells were enriched through magnetic negative selection, after which naive cells were positively selected on CD45RA and the remaining negative fraction served as the memory subset. Blood was collected by leukapheresis, and PBMCs were isolated by Ficoll-Histopaque density gradient centrifugation and then cryopreserved in liquid nitrogen vapor phase. Analytical flow cytometry was used to check the purity and quantity of every magnetically sorted T cell population. From each sorted fraction, genomic DNA was isolated and quantified by UV absorbance on a Nanodrop 2000c. Using the deep immunoSEQ assay, multiplex PCR amplified TCR CDR3 regions from genomic DNA. Extracted genomic DNA from each cell subset was spread evenly across all wells of several immunoSEQ 96-well plates, with each plate serving as a replicate. Each replicate PCR for sorted subsets received around 0.2 ug genomic DNA, equal to 30,000 or so T cell genomes. The purified libraries were quantified using a Qubit 3.0 fluorometer, sized with a Bioanalyzer 2100, and then quantified again using the KAPA Library Quantification kit. Every immunoSEQ 96-well plate was sequenced on a dedicated single-read 150-cycle Illumina NextSeq 550 flow cell. Per the authors' processing: The immunoSEQ output contained only junctional sequences without quality scores, so filtering could not match that applied to full-length reads. Sequences were annotated with PyIR, a Python wrapper for IgBLAST v1.9, and V/J genes and CDR3 were assigned using IMGT germline references. Reads were filtered out if the reads had weak V/J assignments (E-value above 1e-6), no CDR3, stop codons, out-of-frame junctions, or ambiguous translated residues. V3J clonotypes were defined by identical inferred V gene, J gene, and CDR3 amino acid sequence. Percentage overlap between repertoires was calculated by dividing the number of shared unique clonotypes by the size of the smaller repertoire. Repertoire richness was assessed with RTK rarefaction, the Chao1 estimator, and Recon v2.1 estimates of unobserved clonotypes. Generation probabilities for all TCRbeta clonotypes obtained by the gDNA method from several donors were computed using OLGA. The immuneACCESS repertoire file appears here via TCRdb, limited to in-frame rearrangements. These files lack a portion of the clones; in checked studies, under half of the deficit traces to unresolved V genes, and the cause of the others is not known. V, J and clone size were drawn from that table, and D and trimming were deduced from the DNA. This sample lists some 2,500,000 clones; 85% to 95% were detected once. 0.37% of the sample goes to the ten largest clones.

The investigation overall reported the following: Pairwise subsampling led to the expectation that sequencing depth would affect the degree of clonotype sharing among donors. The genetic and exposure-history diversity represented was limited by the small number of donors. Sampling was limited to blood, and TCR repertoires in tissue likely differ from TCR repertoires in blood. Clonotypes shared by all four sorted-subset donors showed higher generation probabilities than non-shared clonotypes. Even with the large sequencing depth, rarefaction of the sorted-subset datasets indicated that sequencing was incomplete. Naive subsets generally had larger estimated clonotype richness than memory subsets did. Sharing across a few donors was observed for about 5% of naive CD4, over 3% of naive CD8, about 2.5% of memory CD4, and around 0.44% of memory CD8 clonotypes.

The CDR3 runs 16 residues from the cysteine to the phenylalanine. CDR3 DNA is the only sequence kept; it has 48 bases, read in frame from the first base. Per the germline V gene (reference sequence), GTSNPN is the CDR1 and SVGIG is the CDR2. Trimming at the junction amounts to 0 bases on V and 0 bases on J, and the germline ends lie 9 bases apart. The specimen sequenced was naive CD4+ T cells from PBMCs. The meaning of the sample's cell subset or site label: CD45RA+ positively selected. The chain uses TRBV30 and TRBJ1-6, with the identity of the D gene unclear. The receptor comes from a man younger than 30 in good health. Some clones in this sample may be carry-over from other donors' samples. The nucleotide sequence reads TGTGCCTGGAGTGTACGCCGGAGCTCCTATAATTCACCCCTCCACTTT. Its product reads: CAWSVRRSSYNSPLHF. Full variable domain (CDR3 extended with the reference TRBV30 and TRBJ1-6 proteins): SQTIHQWPATLVQPVGSPLSLECTVEGTSNPNLYWYRQAAGRGLQLLFYSVGIGQISSEVPQNLSASRPQDRQFILSSKKLLLSDSGFYLCAWSVRRSSYNSPLHFGNGTRLTVT.